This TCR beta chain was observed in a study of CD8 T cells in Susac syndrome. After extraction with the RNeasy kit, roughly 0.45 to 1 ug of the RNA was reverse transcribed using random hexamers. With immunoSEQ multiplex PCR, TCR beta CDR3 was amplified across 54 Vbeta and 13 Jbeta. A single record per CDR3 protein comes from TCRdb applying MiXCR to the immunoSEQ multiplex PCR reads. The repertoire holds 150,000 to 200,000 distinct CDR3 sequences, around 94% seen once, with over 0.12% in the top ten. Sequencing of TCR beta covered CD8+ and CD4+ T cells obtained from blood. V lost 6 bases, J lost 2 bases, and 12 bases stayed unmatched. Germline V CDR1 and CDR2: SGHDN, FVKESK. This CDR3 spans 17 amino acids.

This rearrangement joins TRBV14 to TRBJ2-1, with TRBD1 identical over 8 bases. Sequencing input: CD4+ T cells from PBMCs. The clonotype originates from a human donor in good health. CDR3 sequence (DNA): TGTGCCAGCAGTACGTTCTCCGGGACAGGTACCTACAATGAGCAGTTCTTC. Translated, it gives CASSTFSGTGTYNEQFF.